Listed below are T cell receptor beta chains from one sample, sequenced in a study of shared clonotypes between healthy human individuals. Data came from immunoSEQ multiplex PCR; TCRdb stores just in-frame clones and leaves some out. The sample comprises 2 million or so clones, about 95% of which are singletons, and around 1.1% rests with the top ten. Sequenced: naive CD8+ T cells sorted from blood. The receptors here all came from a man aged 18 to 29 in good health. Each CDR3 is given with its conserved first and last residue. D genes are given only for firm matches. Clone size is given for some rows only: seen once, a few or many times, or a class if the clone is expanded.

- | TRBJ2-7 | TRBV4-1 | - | CASSQGAEQYF | TGCGCCAGCAGCCAAGGGGCCGAGCAGTACTTC
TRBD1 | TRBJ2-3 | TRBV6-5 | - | CASNGQGTDTQYF | TGTGCCAGCAACGGACAGGGAACAGATACGCAGTATTTT
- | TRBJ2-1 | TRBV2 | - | CASTSGQGVYNEQFF | TGTGCCAGCACCAGCGGGCAGGGGGTATACAATGAGCAGTTCTTC
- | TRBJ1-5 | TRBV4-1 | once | CASSQDPPANSNQPQHF | TGCGCCAGCAGCCAAGATCCGCCAGCCAATAGCAATCAGCCCCAGCATTTT
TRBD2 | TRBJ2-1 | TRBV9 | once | CASSDGTSGRVNEQFF | TGTGCCAGCAGCGACGGGACTAGCGGGAGGGTCAATGAGCAGTTCTTC
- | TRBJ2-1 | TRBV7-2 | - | CASSLGPDTIGFF | TGTGCCAGCAGCTTGGGCCCGGACACCATCGGGTTCTTC
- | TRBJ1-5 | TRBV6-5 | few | CASSYAPEQPQHF | TGTGCCAGCAGTTACGCCCCGGAACAGCCCCAGCATTTT
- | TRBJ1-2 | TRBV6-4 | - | CASSDGSAYGYTF | TGTGCCAGCAGTGACGGCAGCGCCTATGGCTACACCTTC
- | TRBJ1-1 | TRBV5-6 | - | CASSLADMSTEAFF | TGTGCCAGCAGCTTGGCAGATATGAGCACTGAAGCTTTCTTT
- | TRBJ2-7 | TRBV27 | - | CASSSRQVPDEQYF | TGTGCCAGCAGTTCGAGACAGGTGCCTGATGAGCAGTACTTC
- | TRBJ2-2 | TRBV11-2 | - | CASSQEGWGTGELFF | TGTGCCAGCAGCCAGGAAGGGTGGGGCACCGGGGAGCTGTTTTTT
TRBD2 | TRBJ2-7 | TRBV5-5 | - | CASSLASGGWYEQYF | TGTGCCAGCAGCTTGGCCTCGGGAGGATGGTACGAGCAGTACTTC
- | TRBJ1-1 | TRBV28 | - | CASSVPDSAEAFF | TGTGCCAGCAGTGTTCCGGACAGTGCTGAAGCTTTCTTT